This is a list of T cell receptor beta chains from one sample in a study of blood T cell repertoires in COVID-19. TCRdb keeps only in-frame clones here, not all; method: immunoSEQ multiplex PCR. The sample yields approximately 74,000 clones, 84% seen once. The material sequenced was peripheral blood. These receptors were obtained from a man in his sixties or seventies with acute or convalescent COVID-19. Each CDR3 is given with its conserved first and last residue. Each record gives: D gene, J gene, clone size, V gene, CDR3 DNA, CDR3 protein. D genes are given only for firm matches. Not all rows give a size; the values are once, few, many and, for expanded clones, a class.

d_call: TRBD1; j_call: TRBJ1-4; clone_size: .; v_call: TRBV4-1; cdr3_nt: TGCGCCAGCAGCTCCCAGGGGGCTAAAAGTGAAAAACTGTTTTTT; cdr3_aa: CASSSQGAKSEKLFF
d_call: .; j_call: TRBJ1-4; clone_size: .; v_call: TRBV19; cdr3_nt: TGTGCCAGTAGCCCCGAGAGGAGGTCTCTCCCCCGAAGGGGGAAACTGTTTTTT; cdr3_aa: CASSPERRSLPRRGKLFF
d_call: .; j_call: TRBJ1-2; clone_size: .; v_call: TRBV28; cdr3_nt: TGTGCCAGCAGTTTATGGTCCGGGAGCTATGGCTACACCTTC; cdr3_aa: CASSLWSGSYGYTF
d_call: .; j_call: TRBJ2-2; clone_size: .; v_call: TRBV7-8; cdr3_nt: TGTGCCAGCAGCCCCCGGAGGGTCCAGGTAGAGTCCGGGGAGCTGTTTTTT; cdr3_aa: CASSPRRVQVESGELFF
d_call: TRBD2; j_call: TRBJ2-7; clone_size: .; v_call: TRBV14; cdr3_nt: TGTGCCAGCAGCCAAGATAGGTCTAGCGGGTCCTACGAGCAGTACTTC; cdr3_aa: CASSQDRSSGSYEQYF
d_call: TRBD2; j_call: TRBJ2-1; clone_size: .; v_call: TRBV6-5; cdr3_nt: TGTGCCAGCAGCCGGACTAGCGGGGGGGATGAGCAGTTCTTC; cdr3_aa: CASSRTSGGDEQFF
d_call: .; j_call: TRBJ2-5; clone_size: .; v_call: TRBV7-9; cdr3_nt: TGTGCCAGCAGCGTCGGTAGGGACACGAAACAAGAGACCCAGTACTTC; cdr3_aa: CASSVGRDTKQETQYF
d_call: .; j_call: TRBJ1-2; clone_size: .; v_call: TRBV6-5; cdr3_nt: TGTGCCAGCAGTTCGCAGGTTAACTATGGCTACACCTTC; cdr3_aa: CASSSQVNYGYTF
d_call: .; j_call: TRBJ1-1; clone_size: .; v_call: TRBV28; cdr3_nt: TGTGCCAGCAATACTCCGGGACAGAACACTGAAGCTTTCTTT; cdr3_aa: CASNTPGQNTEAFF
d_call: .; j_call: TRBJ2-3; clone_size: few; v_call: TRBV27; cdr3_nt: TGTGCCAGCAGTGCCGTCGAGCGTAACACAGATACGCAGTATTTT; cdr3_aa: CASSAVERNTDTQYF
d_call: TRBD2; j_call: TRBJ2-7; clone_size: .; v_call: TRBV9; cdr3_nt: TGTGCCAGCAGCGCTGGACTAGCGGGTAGCTCCTACGAGCAGTACTTC; cdr3_aa: CASSAGLAGSSYEQYF
d_call: .; j_call: TRBJ2-2; clone_size: once; v_call: TRBV10-2; cdr3_nt: TGCGCCAGCGGCCCGAGGAGGGTTCACCGGGAGCTGTTTTTT; cdr3_aa: CASGPRRVHRELFF
d_call: .; j_call: TRBJ2-4; clone_size: once; v_call: TRBV7-3; cdr3_nt: TGTGCCAGCTCCCCCGGCAGGCACGGCATTCAGTACTTC; cdr3_aa: CASSPGRHGIQYF
d_call: .; j_call: TRBJ2-3; clone_size: .; v_call: TRBV5-4; cdr3_nt: TGTGCCAGCAGCTTGTGGCAGGCCTCCACAGATACGCAGTATTTT; cdr3_aa: CASSLWQASTDTQYF
d_call: TRBD2; j_call: TRBJ2-2; clone_size: .; v_call: TRBV9; cdr3_nt: TGTGCCAGCAGCGCCCCGTCGGGAGGGGTCAGGCCCGGGGAGCTGTTTTTT; cdr3_aa: CASSAPSGGVRPGELFF
d_call: .; j_call: TRBJ2-5; clone_size: once; v_call: TRBV7-9; cdr3_nt: TGTGCCAGCAGCGCGCGAGAGGCGGGTTCCGGCCAAGCGGCCCAGTACTTC; cdr3_aa: CASSAREAGSGQAAQYF
d_call: .; j_call: TRBJ1-4; clone_size: .; v_call: TRBV2; cdr3_nt: TGTGCCAGCACTTGGGCTCAACGTAATGAAAAACTGTTTTTT; cdr3_aa: CASTWAQRNEKLFF
d_call: .; j_call: TRBJ1-5; clone_size: .; v_call: TRBV7-3; cdr3_nt: TGTGCCAGCAGCTTCAACATGGATCAGCCCCAGCATTTT; cdr3_aa: CASSFNMDQPQHF
d_call: .; j_call: TRBJ2-7; clone_size: once; v_call: TRBV28; cdr3_nt: TGTGCCAGCAGTCCAGGGGTCCTCTACGAGCAGTACTTC; cdr3_aa: CASSPGVLYEQYF
d_call: TRBD1; j_call: TRBJ1-6; clone_size: .; v_call: TRBV19; cdr3_nt: TGTGCCAGTAGTACACCCGGGACAGGTCAGGTCACCCTCCACTTT; cdr3_aa: CASSTPGTGQVTLHF
d_call: TRBD1; j_call: TRBJ1-2; clone_size: few; v_call: TRBV4-1; cdr3_nt: TGCGCCAGCAGCCTACAGGGGACCTATGGCTACACCTTC; cdr3_aa: CASSLQGTYGYTF
d_call: .; j_call: TRBJ2-2; clone_size: once; v_call: TRBV7-9; cdr3_nt: TGTGCCAGCAGCTCCCTGTTAGCCGGGGAGCTGTTTTTT; cdr3_aa: CASSSLLAGELFF
d_call: .; j_call: TRBJ2-1; clone_size: .; v_call: TRBV6-2/TRBV6-3; cdr3_nt: TGTGCCAGCAGCAAAGGGGGGGGGTTTCACAATGAGCAGTTCTTC; cdr3_aa: CASSKGGGFHNEQFF
d_call: TRBD1; j_call: TRBJ1-6; clone_size: .; v_call: TRBV9; cdr3_nt: TGTGCCAGCAGCCCCCGGGGACAGGGTGGCTCACCCCTCCACTTT; cdr3_aa: CASSPRGQGGSPLHF